This TCR beta chain was profiled in a study of neoadjuvant nivolumab and ipilimumab in lung cancer. Study-level findings and limits: Only a single major-pathologic-response sample was available for clonality analysis. Blood richness before therapy tracked richness in tumors resected after neoadjuvant therapy. A small number of samples were TCR sequenced.

Assay used: immunoSEQ multiplex PCR; TCRdb lists only in-frame clones, some missing. The sample shows about 38,000 clones, roughly 87% of them seen only once. Turning to this clone: Its target is not known.

Sequenced material: peripheral blood, taken before neoadjuvant nivolumab, alone or with ipilimumab. The sequence came from an adult with non-small cell lung cancer.

This CDR3 is CASSRGQGHEKLFF. Written as DNA, the CDR3 is TGTGCCAGCAGCCGGGGACAGGGCCATGAAAAACTGTTTTTT. The genes are TRBV5-8 and TRBJ1-4, with TRBD1 identical over 9 bases. CDR3 length: 14 residues. The V gene end was trimmed by 4 bases and the J gene end by 6 bases; junction bases not matched to a gene: 4. CDR1 is SGHTS and CDR2 is YDEGEE in the germline V gene.